This TCR beta chain came from a study of T cell repertoires in cytomegalovirus infection. Study-level information: Matching HLA type, along with CMV infection, was indicated by public TCR beta signatures. Study outcomes and limitations: Cumulative public TCR beta family frequency identified CMV carriers with the relevant HLA. There were HLA-C-restricted CMV-specific TCR beta clonotypes dominating the ex vivo response.

There are a few counts of this clonotype. What it binds is not known. This CDR3 region has 14 residues. The junction had 7 bases not matched to a gene; V was cut back by 6 bases and J by 5 bases. TCRdb processed the reads anew with MiXCR; each CDR3 protein has one entry. Found here are 700,000 to 850,000 distinct CDR3 sequences, approximately 29% of them singletons; the top ten hold around 11%. The source of this sequence is a human donor in good health (CMV status not recorded). Some clones in this sample may be carry-over from other donors' samples. The sample consisted of cultured CD8+ T cells from PBMCs, taken from culture after CMV antigen stimulation. The gene calls are TRBV12-3 or TRBV12-4 and TRBJ2-3; TRBD1 matches 8 bases. The CDR3 nucleotides read TGTGCCAGCAGCCAGGACAGGGATGGAGATACGCAGTATTTT. It specifies CASSQDRDGDTQYF.